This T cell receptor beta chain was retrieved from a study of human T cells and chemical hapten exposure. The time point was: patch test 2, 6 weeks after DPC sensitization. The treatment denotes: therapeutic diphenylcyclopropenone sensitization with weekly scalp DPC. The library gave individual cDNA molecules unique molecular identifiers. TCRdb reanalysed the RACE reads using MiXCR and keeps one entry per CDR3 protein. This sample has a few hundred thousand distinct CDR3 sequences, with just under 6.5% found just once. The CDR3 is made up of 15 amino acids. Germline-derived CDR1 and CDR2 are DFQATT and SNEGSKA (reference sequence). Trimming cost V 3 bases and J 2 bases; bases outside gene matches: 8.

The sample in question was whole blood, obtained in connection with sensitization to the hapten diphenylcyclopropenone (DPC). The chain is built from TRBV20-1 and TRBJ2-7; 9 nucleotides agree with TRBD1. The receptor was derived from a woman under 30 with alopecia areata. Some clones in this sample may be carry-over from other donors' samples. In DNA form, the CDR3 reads TGCAGTGCTAGTCCCTATGGGGACAGGGCCTACGAGCAGTACTTC. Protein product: CSASPYGDRAYEQYF.